This entry concerns a single T cell receptor (beta chain). V lost 5 bases, J lost 2 bases, and 7 bases stayed unmatched. The CDR3 runs 16 residues. CDR1 and CDR2 from the germline V gene are MDHEN and SYDVKM. The sample belongs to a study of cytomegalovirus exposure and HLA in healthy donors. Across the study: Some 85 million unique TCRs, all from HLA-typed donors, were included in an early release of the data.

Both 60 Vbeta primers and 13 Jbeta primers went into the PCR. Assay used: immunoSEQ multiplex PCR; TCRdb lists only in-frame clones, some missing. The sample records about 170,000 clones, about 75% being singletons. This clonotype originated in a female donor in good health and CMV-seronegative. V and J are TRBV28 and TRBJ2-5; 11 positions match TRBD2. The sample was PBMCs. CDR3 nucleotide sequence: TGTGCCAGCAGTCCCCGGACTAGCGGGCGACAAGAGACCCAGTACTTC. Translated: CASSPRTSGRQETQYF.